The TCR beta chain described here comes from a study of OX40 agonist ivuxolimab in advanced cancers. Libraries were prepared by immunoSEQ multiplex PCR; TCRdb keeps only in-frame clonotypes and omits some of them. There are tens of thousands of clones in the sample; roughly nine tenths occur only once, and over 0.15% lies in the top ten. Enrollment shut out patients with autoimmune disease history or systemic immunosuppression. Comment on this clone: What it binds is unknown.

V gave up 6 bases and J gave up 6 bases, with 9 bases separating them. This CDR3 region has 11 residues. The V gene's germline CDR1 is SNHLY and CDR2 FYNNEI. Study results and limitations: Among T cells, CD8+ cells averaged more expanded clones than CD4+ cells. Still undetermined is the antigen specificity of the expanded peripheral T cells.

The V call is TRBV2, the J call TRBJ2-7; D is perhaps TRBD1 (5 bases). This TCR was sampled from an adult with an advanced solid tumor such as melanoma, head and neck, liver or kidney cancer. This specimen consisted of CD4+ or CD8+ T cells sorted from blood, obtained in a trial of the OX40 agonist ivuxolimab. The CDR3 region is CASRQVTEQYF. DNA for the CDR3: TGTGCCAGCAGACAGGTTACCGAGCAGTACTTC.